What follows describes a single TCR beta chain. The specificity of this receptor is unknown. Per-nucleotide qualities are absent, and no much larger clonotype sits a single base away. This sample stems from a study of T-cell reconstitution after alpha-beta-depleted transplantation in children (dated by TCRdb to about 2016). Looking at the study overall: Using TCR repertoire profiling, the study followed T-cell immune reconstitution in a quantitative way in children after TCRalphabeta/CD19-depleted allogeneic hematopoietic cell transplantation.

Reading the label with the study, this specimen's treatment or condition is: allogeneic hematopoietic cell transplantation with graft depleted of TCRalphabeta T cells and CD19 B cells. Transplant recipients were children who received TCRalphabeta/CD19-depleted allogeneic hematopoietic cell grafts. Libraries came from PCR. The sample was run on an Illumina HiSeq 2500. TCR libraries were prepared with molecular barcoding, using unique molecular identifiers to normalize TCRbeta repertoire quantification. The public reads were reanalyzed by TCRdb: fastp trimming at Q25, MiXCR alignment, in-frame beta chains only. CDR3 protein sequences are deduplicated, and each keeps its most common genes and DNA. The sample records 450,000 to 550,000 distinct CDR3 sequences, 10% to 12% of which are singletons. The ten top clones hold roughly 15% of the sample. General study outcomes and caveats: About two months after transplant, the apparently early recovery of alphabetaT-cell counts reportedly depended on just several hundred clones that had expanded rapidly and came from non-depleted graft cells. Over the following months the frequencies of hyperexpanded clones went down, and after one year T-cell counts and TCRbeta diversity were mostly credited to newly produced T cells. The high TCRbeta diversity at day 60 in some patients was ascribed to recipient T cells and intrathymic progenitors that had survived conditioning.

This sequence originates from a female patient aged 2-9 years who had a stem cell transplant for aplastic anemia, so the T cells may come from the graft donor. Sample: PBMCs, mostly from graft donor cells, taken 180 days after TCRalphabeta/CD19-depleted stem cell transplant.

The CDR3: CAISGRGPNEQFF. The DNA sequence is as follows: TGTGCCATCAGCGGAAGGGGGCCAAATGAGCAGTTCTTC. The chain links TRBV10-3 with TRBJ2-1; 7 central nucleotides agree with TRBD1. V is pruned by 6 bases and J by 7 bases, leaving 6 bases of the junction without a gene match. CDR1 ENHRY and CDR2 SYGVKD were looked up in the germline V gene. From cysteine to phenylalanine, the CDR3 is 13 amino acids long. The only DNA kept is the CDR3, 39 bases in frame from the first base.